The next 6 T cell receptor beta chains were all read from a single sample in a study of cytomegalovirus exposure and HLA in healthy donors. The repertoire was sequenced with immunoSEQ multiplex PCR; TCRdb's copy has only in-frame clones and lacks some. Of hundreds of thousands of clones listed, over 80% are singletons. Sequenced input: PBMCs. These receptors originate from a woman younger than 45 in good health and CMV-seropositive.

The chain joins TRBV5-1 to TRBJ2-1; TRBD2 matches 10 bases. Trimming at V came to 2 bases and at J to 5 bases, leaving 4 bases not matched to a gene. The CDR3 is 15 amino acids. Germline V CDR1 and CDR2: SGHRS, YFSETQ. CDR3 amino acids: CASSLRTSGNNEQFF. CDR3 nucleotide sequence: TGCGCCAGCAGCTTAAGGACTAGCGGAAACAATGAGCAGTTCTTC.

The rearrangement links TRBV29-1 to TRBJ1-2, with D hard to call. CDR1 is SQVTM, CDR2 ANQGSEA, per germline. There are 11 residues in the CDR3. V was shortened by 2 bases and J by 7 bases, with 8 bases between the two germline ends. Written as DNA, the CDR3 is TGCAGCGTTGAATCCAGAGTTGGCTACACCTTC. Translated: CSVESRVGYTF.

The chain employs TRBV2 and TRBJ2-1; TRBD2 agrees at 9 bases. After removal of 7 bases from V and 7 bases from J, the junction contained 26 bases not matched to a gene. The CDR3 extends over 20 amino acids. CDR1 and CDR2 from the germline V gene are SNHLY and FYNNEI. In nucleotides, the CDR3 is TGTGCCAGCACTCCTTTCTTCGGAGGGACGGAAGCGGGAGGTGGGAATGAGCAGTTCTTC. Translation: CASTPFFGGTEAGGGNEQFF.

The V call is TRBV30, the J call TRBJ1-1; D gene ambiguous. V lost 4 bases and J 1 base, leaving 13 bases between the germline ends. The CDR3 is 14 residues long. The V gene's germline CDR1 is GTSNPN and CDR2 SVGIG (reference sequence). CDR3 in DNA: TGTGCCTGGACCTTAGGGCTTTCGAACACTGAAGCTTTCTTT. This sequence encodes CAWTLGLSNTEAFF.

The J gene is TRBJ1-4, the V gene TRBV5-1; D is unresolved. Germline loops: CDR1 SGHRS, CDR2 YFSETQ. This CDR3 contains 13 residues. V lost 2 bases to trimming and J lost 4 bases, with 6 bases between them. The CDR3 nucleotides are TGCGCCAGCAGCTTATGGGATAATGAAAAACTGTTTTTT. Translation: CASSLWDNEKLFF.

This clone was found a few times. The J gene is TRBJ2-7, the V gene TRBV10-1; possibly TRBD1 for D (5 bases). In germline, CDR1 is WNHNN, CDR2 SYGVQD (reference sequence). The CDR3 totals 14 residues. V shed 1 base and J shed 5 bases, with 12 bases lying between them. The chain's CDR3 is CASSEFGRVDEQYF. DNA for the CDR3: TGCGCCAGCAGTGAGTTCGGCAGGGTGGACGAGCAGTACTTC.